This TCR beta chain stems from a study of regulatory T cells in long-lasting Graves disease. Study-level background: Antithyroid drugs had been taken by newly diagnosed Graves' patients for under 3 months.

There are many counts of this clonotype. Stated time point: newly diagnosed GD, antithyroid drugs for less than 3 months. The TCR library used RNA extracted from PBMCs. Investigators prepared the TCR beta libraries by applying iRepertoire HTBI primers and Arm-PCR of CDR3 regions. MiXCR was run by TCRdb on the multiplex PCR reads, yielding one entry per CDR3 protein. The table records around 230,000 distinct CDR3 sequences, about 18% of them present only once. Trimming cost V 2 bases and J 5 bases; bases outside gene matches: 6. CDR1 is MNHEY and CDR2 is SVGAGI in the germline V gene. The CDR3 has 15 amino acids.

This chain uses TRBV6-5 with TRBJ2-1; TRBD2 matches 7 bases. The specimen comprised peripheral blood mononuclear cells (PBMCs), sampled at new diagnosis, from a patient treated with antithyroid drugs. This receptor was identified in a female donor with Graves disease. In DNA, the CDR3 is TGTGCCAGCAGTTACCGCGGGAGTCCGGACAATGAGCAGTTCTTC. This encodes CASSYRGSPDNEQFF.